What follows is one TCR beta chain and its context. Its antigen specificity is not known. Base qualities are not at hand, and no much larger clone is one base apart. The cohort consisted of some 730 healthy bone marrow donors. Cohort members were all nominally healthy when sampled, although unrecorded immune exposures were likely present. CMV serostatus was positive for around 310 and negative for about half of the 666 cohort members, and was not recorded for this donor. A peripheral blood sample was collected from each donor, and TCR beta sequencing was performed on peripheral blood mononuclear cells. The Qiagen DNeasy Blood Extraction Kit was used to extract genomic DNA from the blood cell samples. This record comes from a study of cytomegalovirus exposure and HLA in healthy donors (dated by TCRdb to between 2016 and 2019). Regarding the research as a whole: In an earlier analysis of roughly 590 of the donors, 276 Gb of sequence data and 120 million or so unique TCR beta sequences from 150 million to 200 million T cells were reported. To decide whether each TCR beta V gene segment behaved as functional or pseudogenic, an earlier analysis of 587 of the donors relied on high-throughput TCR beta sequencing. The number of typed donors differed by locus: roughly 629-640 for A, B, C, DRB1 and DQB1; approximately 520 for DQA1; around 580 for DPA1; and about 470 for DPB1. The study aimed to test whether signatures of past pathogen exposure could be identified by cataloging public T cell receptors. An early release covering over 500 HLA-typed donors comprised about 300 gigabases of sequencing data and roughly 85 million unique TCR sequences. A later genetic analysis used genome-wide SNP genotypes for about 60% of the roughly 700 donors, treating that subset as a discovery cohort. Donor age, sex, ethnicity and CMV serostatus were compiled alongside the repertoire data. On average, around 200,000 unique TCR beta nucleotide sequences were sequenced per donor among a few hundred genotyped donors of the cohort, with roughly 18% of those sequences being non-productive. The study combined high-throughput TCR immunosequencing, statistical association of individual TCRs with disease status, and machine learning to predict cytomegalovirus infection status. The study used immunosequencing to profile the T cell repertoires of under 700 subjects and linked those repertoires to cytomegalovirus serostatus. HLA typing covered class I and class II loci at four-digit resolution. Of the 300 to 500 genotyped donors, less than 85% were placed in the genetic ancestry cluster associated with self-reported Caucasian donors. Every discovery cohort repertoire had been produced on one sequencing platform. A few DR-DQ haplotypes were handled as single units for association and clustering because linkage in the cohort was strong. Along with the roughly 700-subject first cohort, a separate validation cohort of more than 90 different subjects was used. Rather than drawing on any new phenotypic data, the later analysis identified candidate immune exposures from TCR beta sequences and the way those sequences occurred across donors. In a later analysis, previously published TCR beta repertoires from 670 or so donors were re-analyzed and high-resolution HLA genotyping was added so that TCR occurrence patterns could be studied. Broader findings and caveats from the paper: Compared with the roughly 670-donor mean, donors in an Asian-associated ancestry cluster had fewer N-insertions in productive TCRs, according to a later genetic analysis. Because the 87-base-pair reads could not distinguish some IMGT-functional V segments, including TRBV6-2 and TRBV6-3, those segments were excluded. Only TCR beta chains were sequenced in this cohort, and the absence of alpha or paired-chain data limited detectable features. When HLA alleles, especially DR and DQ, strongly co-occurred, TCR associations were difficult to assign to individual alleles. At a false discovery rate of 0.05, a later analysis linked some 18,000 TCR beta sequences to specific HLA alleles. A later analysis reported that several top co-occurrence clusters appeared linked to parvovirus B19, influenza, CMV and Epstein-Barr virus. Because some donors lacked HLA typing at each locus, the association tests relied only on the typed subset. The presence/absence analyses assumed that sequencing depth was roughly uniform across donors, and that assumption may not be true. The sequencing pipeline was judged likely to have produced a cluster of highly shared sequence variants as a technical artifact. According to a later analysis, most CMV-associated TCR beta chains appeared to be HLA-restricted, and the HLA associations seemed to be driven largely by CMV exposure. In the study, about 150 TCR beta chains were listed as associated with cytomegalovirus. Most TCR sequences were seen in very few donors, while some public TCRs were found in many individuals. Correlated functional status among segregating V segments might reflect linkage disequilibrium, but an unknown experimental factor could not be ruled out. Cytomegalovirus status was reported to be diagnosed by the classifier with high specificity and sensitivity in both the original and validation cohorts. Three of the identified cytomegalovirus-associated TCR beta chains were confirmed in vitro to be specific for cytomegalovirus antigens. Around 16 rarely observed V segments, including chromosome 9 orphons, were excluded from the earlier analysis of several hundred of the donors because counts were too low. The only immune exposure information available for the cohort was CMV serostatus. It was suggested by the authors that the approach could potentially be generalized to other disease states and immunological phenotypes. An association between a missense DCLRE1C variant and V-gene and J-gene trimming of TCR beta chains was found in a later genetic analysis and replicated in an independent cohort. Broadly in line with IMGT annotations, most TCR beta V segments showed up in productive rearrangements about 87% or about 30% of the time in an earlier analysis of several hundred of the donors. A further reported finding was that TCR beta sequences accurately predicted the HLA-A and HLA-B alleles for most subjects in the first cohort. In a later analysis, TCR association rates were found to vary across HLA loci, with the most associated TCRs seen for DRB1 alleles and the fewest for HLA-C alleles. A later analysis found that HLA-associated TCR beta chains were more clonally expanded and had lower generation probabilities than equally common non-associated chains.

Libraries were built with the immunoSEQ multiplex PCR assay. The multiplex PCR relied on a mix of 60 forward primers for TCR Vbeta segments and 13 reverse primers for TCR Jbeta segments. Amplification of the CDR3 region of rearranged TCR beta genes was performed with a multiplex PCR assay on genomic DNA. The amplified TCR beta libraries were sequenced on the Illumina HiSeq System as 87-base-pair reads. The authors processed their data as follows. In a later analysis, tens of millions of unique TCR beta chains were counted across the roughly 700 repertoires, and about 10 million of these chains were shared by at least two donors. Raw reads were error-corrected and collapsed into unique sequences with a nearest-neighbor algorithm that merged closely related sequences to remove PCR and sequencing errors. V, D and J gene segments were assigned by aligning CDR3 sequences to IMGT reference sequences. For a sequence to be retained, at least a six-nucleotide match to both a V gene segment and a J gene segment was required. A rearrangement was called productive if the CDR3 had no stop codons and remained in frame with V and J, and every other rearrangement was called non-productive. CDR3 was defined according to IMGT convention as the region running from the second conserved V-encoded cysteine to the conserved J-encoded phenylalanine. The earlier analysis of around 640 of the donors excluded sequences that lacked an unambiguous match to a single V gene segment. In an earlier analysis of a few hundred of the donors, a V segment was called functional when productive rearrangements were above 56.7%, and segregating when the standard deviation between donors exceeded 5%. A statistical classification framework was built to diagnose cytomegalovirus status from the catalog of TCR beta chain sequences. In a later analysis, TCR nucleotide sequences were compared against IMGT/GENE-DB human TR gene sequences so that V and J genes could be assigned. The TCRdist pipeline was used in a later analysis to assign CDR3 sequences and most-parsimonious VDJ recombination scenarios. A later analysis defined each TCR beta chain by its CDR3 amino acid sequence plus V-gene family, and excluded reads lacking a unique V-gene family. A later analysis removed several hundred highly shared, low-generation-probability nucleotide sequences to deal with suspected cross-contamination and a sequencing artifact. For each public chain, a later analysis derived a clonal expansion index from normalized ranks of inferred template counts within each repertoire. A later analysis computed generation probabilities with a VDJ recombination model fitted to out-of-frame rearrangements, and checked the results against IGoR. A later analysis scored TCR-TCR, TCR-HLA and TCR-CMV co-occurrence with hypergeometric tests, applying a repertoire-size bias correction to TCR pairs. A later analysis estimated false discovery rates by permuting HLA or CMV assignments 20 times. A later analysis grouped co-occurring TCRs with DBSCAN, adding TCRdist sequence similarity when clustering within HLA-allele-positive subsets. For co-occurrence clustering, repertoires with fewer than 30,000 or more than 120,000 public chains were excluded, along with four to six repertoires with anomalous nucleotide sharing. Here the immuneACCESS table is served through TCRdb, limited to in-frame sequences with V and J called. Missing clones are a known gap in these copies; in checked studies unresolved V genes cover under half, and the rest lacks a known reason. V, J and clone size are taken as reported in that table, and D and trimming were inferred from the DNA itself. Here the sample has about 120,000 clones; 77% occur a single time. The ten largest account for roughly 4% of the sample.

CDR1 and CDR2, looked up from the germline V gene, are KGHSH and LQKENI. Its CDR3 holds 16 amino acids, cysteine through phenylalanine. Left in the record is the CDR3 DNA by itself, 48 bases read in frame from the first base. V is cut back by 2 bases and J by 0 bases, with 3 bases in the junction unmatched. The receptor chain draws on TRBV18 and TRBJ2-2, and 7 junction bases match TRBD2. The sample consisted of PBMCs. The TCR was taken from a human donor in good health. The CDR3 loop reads CASSPTLAANTGELFF. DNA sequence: TGTGCCAGCTCACCAACGCTAGCGGCGAACACCGGGGAGCTGTTTTTT. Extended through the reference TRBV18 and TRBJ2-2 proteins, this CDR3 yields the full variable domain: NAGVMQNPRHLVRRRGQEARLRCSPMKGHSHVYWYRQLPEEGLKFMVYLQKENIIDESGMPKERFSAEFPKEGPSILRIQQVVRGDSAAYFCASSPTLAANTGELFFGEGSRLTVL.